This TCR beta chain was obtained from a study of shared clonotypes between healthy human individuals. Naive CD8 cells lacked CD45RO, underwent positive selection for CCR7 and left out terminally differentiated effector memory CD45RA+ cells. The length of the CDR3 is 13 residues. The germline gives CDR1 MDHEN, CDR2 SYDVKM. Trimming took off 6 bases at V and 6 bases at J, with 12 bases between the two ends. TCRdb keeps only in-frame clones here, not all; method: immunoSEQ multiplex PCR. The table has about 610,000 clones, roughly 96% seen once. This clonotype was obtained from a young woman in good health. The specimen sequenced was naive CD8+ T cells sorted from blood. V usage is TRBV28 and J usage is TRBJ2-1; D is possibly TRBD2 (6 bases). This chain's CDR3 is CASSRGTINEQFF. The CDR3 DNA reads TGTGCCAGCAGCCGGGGGACGATCAATGAGCAGTTCTTC.